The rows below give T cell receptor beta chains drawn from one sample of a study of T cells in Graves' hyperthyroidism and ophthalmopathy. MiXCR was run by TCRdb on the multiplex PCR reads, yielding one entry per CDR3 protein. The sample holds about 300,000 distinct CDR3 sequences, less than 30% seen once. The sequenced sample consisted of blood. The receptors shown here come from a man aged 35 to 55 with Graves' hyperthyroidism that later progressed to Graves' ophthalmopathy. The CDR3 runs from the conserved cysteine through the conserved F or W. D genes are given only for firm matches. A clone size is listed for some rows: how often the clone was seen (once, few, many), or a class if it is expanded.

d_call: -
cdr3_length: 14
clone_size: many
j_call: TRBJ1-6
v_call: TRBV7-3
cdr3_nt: TGTGCCAGCAGCTTAAACAACCGGAATTCACCCCTCCACTTT
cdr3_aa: CASSLNNRNSPLHF

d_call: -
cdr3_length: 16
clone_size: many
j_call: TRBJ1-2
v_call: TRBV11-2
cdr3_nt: TGTGCCAGCAGCTTAGATACCCGCGGGGCTGGCTATGGCTACACCTTC
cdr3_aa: CASSLDTRGAGYGYTF

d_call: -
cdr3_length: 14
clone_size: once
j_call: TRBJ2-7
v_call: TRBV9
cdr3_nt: TGTGCCAGCAGCGCCACAGGGATCTCATACGAGCAGTACTTC
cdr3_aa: CASSATGISYEQYF

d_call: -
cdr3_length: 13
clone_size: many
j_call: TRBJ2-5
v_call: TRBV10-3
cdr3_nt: TGTGCCATCAGTGCATCATATTCGCCGACCCAGTACTTC
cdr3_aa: CAISASYSPTQYF

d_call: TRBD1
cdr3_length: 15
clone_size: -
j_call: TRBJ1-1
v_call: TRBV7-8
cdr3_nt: TGTGCCAGCAGCCTACGGACAGGAAGATCGGCTGAAGCTTTCTTT
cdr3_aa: CASSLRTGRSAEAFF

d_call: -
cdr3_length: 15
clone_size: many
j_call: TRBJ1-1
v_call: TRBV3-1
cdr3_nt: TGTGCCAGCAGCCAAAATCGGGGGTCTCCCACTGAAGCTTTCTTT
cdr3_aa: CASSQNRGSPTEAFF

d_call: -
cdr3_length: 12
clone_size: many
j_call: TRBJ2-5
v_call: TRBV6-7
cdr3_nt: TGTGCCAACCGACTAGTGGAAGAGACCCAGTACTTC
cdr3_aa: CANRLVEETQYF

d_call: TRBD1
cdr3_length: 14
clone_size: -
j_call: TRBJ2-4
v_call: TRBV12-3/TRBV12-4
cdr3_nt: TGTGCCAGCGCCAGGCCCGGACAGGGAAACATTCAGTACTTC
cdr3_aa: CASARPGQGNIQYF

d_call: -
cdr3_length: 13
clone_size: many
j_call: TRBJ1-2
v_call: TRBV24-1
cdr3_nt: TGTGCCACCAGTGGACAGCCCGGGTATGGCTACACCTTC
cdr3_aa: CATSGQPGYGYTF

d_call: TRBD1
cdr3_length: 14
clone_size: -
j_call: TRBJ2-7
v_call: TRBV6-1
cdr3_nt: TGTGCCAGCAGCGCCGGGACAGCTATCTACGAGCAGTACTTC
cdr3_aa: CASSAGTAIYEQYF

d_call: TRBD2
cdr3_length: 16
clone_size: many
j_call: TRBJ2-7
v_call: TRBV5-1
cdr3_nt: TGCGCCAGCAGCTCCCGGGACTACCGAAGATACTACGAGCAGTACTTC
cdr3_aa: CASSSRDYRRYYEQYF

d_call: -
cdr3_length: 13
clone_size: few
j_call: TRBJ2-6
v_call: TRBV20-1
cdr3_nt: TGCAGTGCTAGGGGGCCTGGGGCCAACGTCCTGACTTTC
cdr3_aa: CSARGPGANVLTF

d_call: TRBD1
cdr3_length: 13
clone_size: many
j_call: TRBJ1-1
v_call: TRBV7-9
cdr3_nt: TGTGCCAGCAGCATGACAGGGGGCACTGAAGCTTTCTTT
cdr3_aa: CASSMTGGTEAFF

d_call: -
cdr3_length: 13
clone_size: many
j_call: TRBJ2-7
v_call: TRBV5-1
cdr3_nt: TGCGCCAGCAGCACCCCCAACGGGCTCGAGCAGTACTTC
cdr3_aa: CASSTPNGLEQYF

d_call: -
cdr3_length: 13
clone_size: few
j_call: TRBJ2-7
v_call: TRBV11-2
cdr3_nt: TGTGCCAGCAGCTTAGATCCCAGGCACGAGCAGTACTTC
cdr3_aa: CASSLDPRHEQYF

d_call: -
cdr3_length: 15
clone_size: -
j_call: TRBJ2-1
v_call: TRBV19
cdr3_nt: TGTGCCAGTAGTATCCCAGGGAGCTCCTACAATGAGCAGTTCTTC
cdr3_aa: CASSIPGSSYNEQFF

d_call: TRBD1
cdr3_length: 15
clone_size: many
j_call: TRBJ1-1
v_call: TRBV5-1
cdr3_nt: TGCGCCAGCAGCTTGTACACAGGGGCGGACACTGAAGCTTTCTTT
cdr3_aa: CASSLYTGADTEAFF

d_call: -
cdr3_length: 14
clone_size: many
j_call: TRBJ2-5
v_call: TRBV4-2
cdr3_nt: TGTGCCAGCAGCCAAGGCCTTTCCCAAGAGACCCAGTACTTC
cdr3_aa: CASSQGLSQETQYF

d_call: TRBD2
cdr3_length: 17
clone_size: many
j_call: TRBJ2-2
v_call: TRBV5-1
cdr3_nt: TGCGCCAGCAGCGGAGGGGCGGGAGATCCCAAGGCCGGGGAGCTGTTTTTT
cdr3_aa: CASSGGAGDPKAGELFF

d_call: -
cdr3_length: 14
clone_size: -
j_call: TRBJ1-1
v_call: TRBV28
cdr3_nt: TGTGCCAGCAGTCGGGGAAGATGGGGCACTGAAGCTTTCTTT
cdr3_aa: CASSRGRWGTEAFF

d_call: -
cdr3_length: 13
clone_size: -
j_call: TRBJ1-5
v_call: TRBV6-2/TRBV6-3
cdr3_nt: TGTGCCAGCAGTTGGGCTGACTTCCAGCCCCAGCATTTT
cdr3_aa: CASSWADFQPQHF

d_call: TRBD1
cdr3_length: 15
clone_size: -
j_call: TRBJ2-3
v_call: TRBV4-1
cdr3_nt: TGCGCCAGCAGCGCGACAGGGGCCAACACAGATACGCAGTATTTT
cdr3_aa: CASSATGANTDTQYF

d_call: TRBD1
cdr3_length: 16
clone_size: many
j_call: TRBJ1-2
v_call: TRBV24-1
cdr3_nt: TGTGCCACCAGTGATCCCGGACAGGGAAAGCTCTATGGCTACACCTTC
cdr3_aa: CATSDPGQGKLYGYTF

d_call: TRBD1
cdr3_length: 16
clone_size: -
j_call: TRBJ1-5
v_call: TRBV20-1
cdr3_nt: TGCAGTGCTAGAGATCCCGGGACAGGGGGGATTCAGCCCCAGCATTTT
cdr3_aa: CSARDPGTGGIQPQHF

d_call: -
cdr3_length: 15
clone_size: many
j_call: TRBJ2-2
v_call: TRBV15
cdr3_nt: TGTGCCACCAGGTCAGGGGCAGGGGGGACCGGGGAGCTGTTTTTT
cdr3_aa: CATRSGAGGTGELFF

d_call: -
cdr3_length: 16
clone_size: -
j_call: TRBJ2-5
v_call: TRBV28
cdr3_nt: TGTGCCAGCAGTGTAGGGTTTGGACAGGGAGGGGAGACCCAGTACTTC
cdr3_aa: CASSVGFGQGGETQYF

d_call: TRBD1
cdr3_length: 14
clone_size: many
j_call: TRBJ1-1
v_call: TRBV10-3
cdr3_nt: TGTGCCACAGGACAGGGAGGCGTGGGCACTGAAGCTTTCTTT
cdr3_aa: CATGQGGVGTEAFF

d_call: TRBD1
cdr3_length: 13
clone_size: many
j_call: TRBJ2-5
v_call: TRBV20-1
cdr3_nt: TGCAGTGCGCTTACAGGGGACCAAGAGACCCAGTACTTC
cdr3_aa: CSALTGDQETQYF

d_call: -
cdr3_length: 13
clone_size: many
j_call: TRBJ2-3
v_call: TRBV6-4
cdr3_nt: TGTGCCAGCAGTGAAAGAGATTCAGATACGCAGTATTTT
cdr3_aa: CASSERDSDTQYF

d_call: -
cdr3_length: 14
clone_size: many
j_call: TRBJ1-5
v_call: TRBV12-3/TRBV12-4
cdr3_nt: TGTGCCAGCACTACGAGGGGTCCGAGTCAGCCCCAGCATTTT
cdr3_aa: CASTTRGPSQPQHF

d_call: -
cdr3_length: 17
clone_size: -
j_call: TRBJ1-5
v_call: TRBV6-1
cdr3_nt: TGTGCCAGCAGAAAGGGGGGGGAGACAGGTCTAGTTCAGCCCCAGCATTTT
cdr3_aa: CASRKGGETGLVQPQHF